This TCR beta chain was captured by sequencing in a study of blood T cell repertoires in COVID-19. CDR1 SGHNT and CDR2 YYREEE come from the germline V gene (reference sequence). The CDR3 totals 20 residues. Trimming removed 4 bases at V and 0 bases at J, with 23 bases between. Method: immunoSEQ multiplex PCR; TCRdb's copy keeps in-frame clones and lacks some. The sample lists about 82,000 clones; around 82% were seen once. This rearrangement joins TRBV5-4 to TRBJ2-6; D is possibly TRBD1 (6 bases). Sequences were obtained from peripheral blood. The sequence was collected from a man aged 50 to 59 with active or convalescent COVID-19. The CDR3 region is CASSPLRAGAGTSGANVLTF. The CDR3 DNA sequence: TGTGCCAGCAGCCCCCTTCGGGCAGGGGCAGGGACCTCTGGGGCCAACGTCCTGACTTTC.